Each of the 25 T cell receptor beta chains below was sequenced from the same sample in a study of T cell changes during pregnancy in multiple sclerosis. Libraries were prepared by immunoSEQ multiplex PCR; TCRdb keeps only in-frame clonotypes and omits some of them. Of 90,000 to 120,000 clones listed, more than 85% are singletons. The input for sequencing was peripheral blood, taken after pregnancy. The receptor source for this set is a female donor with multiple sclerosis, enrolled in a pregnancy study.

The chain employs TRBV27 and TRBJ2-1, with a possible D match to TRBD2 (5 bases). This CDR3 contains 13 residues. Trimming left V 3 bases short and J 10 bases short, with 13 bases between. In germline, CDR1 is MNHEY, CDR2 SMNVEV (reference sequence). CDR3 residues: CASSFLTSAEQFF. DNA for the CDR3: TGTGCCAGCAGTTTCCTTACTAGTGCCGAGCAGTTCTTC.

The CDR3 loop is CASGLSSYNEQFF. CDR3 in DNA: TGTGCCAGCGGACTCAGCTCCTACAATGAGCAGTTCTTC. V is TRBV7-6 and J is TRBJ2-1; D might be TRBD2 (5 bases). Germline V lookup: CDR1 SGHVS, CDR2 FNYEAQ. V was cut by 8 bases and J by 0 bases, with 8 bases left in between. The length of the CDR3 is 13 residues.

The CDR3 reads CASSLFMRGVGMNTEAFF. In DNA form, the CDR3 reads TGCGCCAGCAGCTTGTTCATGCGGGGGGTGGGCATGAACACTGAAGCTTTCTTT. V is TRBV5-1 and J is TRBJ1-1, with a weak D call TRBD1 (5 bases). CDR3 length equals 18 residues. The V end was cut by 1 base, the J end by 0 bases, with 19 bases between. CDR1 SGHRS and CDR2 YFSETQ come from the germline V gene.

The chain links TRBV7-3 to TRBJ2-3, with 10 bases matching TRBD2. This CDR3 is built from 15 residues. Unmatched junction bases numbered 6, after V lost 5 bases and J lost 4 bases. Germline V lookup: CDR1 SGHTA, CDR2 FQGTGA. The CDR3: CASSRSGGFSDTQYF. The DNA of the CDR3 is TGTGCCAGCAGCCGTAGCGGGGGGTTCTCAGATACGCAGTATTTT.

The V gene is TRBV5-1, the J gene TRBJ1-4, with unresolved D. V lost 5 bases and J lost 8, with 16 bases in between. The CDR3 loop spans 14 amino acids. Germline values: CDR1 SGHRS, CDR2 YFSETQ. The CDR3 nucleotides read TGCGCCAGCAGACGGGTGGCATCGGAAGAAAAACTGTTTTTT. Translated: CASRRVASEEKLFF.

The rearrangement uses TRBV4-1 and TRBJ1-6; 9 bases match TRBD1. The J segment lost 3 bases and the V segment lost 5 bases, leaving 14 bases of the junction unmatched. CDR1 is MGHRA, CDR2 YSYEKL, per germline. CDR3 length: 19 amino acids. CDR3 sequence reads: CASSSPLEGQGNYNSPLHF. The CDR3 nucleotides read TGCGCCAGCAGCTCGCCTCTCGAAGGACAGGGGAACTATAATTCACCCCTCCACTTT.

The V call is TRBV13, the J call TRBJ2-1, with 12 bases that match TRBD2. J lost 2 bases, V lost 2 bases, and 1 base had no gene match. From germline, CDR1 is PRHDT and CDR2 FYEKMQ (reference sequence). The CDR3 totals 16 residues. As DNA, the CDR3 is TGTGCCAGCAGCTTACTAGCGGGGGGGACCTACAATGAGCAGTTCTTC. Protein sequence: CASSLLAGGTYNEQFF.

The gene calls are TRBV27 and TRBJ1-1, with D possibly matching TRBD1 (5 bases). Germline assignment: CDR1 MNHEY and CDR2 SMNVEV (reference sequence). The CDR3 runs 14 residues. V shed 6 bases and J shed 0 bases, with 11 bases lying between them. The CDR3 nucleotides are TGTGCCAGCAGCTGGGGGGGGGTGAACACTGAAGCTTTCTTT. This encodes CASSWGGVNTEAFF.

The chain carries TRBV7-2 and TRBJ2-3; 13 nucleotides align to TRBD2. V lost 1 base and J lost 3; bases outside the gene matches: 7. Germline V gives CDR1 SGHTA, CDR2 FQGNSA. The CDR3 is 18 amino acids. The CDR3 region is CASSLELAGGRETDTQYF. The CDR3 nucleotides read TGTGCCAGCAGCTTAGAACTAGCGGGGGGGCGAGAGACAGATACGCAGTATTTT.

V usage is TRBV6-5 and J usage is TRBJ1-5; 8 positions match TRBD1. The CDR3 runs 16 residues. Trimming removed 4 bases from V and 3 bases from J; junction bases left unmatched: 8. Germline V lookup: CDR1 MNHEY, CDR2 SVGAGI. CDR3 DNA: TGTGCCAGCAGTTTTGACGGACAGGGTCCCAATCAGCCCCAGCATTTT. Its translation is CASSFDGQGPNQPQHF.

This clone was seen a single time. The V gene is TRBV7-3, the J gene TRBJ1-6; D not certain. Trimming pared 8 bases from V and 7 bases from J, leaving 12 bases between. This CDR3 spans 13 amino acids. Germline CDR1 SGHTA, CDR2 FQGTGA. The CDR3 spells CASRAGTNSPLHF. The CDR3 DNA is TGTGCCAGCCGGGCGGGAACCAATTCACCCCTCCACTTT.

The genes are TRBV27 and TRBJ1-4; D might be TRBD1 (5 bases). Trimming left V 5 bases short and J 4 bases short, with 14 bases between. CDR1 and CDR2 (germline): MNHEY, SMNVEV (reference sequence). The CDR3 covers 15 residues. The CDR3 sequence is CASSKTTEINEKLFF. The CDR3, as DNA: TGTGCCAGCAGTAAGACGACAGAAATTAATGAAAAACTGTTTTTT.

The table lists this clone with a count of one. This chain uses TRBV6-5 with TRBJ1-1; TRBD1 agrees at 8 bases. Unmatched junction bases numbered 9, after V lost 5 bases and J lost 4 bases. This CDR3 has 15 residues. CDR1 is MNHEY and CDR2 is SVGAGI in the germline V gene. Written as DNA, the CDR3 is TGTGCCAGCAGTAAGACAGGGGTGGTAGGCACTGAAGCTTTCTTT. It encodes CASSKTGVVGTEAFF.

CDR3 nucleotides: TGTGCCAGTAGTTGGGCGGGGTCCTACGAGCAGTACTTC. Residues: CASSWAGSYEQYF. The chain links TRBV19 to TRBJ2-7; maybe TRBD2 (6 bases). CDR3 size: 13 residues. The V and J ends lost 5 bases and 1 base respectively, with 9 bases between them. The germline V gene has CDR1 LNHDA and CDR2 SQIVND (reference sequence).

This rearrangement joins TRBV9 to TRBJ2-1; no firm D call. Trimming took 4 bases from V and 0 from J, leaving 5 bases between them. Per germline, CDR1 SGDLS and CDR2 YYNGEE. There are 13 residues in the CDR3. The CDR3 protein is CASSPRSYNEQFF. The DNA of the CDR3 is TGTGCCAGCAGCCCCCGCTCCTACAATGAGCAGTTCTTC.

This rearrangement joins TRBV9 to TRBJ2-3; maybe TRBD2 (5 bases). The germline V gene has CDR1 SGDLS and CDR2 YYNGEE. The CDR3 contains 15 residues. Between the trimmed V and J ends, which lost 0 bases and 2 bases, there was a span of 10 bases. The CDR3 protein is CASSVEDGLTDTQYF. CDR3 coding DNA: TGTGCCAGCAGCGTAGAGGACGGACTCACAGATACGCAGTATTTT.

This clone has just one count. The CDR3 spells CASSSEGADGYTF. CDR3 bases: TGTGCCAGCAGCTCTGAGGGCGCGGATGGCTACACCTTC. The chain recombines TRBV6-4 with TRBJ1-2; D not resolved. V lost 6 bases and J lost 6, with 14 bases in between. Germline V gene lookup returns CDR1 MRHNA and CDR2 SNTAGT. The CDR3 contains 13 residues.

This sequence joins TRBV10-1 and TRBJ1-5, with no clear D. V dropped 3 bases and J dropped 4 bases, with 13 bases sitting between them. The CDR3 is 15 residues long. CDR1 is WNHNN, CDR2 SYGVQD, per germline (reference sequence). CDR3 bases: TGCGCCAGCAGTGAAGAGGACTTATGTAATCAGCCCCAGCATTTT. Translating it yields CASSEEDLCNQPQHF.

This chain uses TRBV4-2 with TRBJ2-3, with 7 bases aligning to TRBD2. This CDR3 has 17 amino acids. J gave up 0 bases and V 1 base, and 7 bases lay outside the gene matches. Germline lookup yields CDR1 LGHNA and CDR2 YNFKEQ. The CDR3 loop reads CASSQGTGLTSTDTQYF. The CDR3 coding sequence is TGTGCCAGCAGCCAAGGAACGGGACTAACGAGCACAGATACGCAGTATTTT.

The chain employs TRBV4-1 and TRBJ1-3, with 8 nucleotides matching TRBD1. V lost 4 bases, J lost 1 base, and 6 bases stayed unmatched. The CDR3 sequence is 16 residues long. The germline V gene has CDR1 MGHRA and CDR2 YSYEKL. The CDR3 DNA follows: TGCGCCAGCAGCCTCGGACAGGGCACGTCTGGAAACACCATATATTTT. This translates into CASSLGQGTSGNTIYF.

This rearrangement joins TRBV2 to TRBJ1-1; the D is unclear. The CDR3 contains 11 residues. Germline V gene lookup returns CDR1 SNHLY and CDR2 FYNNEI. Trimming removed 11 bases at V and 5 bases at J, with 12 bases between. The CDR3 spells CAGRIRTEAFF. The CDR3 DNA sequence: TGTGCCGGGCGAATAAGGACTGAAGCTTTCTTT.

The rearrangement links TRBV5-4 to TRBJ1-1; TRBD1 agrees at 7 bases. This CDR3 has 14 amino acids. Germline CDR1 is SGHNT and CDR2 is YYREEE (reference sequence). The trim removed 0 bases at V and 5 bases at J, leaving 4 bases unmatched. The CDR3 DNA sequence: TGTGCCAGCAGCTTGGCCCAGGGGGTGACTGAAGCTTTCTTT. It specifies CASSLAQGVTEAFF.

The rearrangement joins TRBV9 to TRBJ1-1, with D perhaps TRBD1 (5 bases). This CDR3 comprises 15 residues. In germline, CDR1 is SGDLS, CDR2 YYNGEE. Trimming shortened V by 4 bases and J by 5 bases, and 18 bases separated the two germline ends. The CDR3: CASSPQPGRGTEAFF. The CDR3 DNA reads TGTGCCAGCAGCCCTCAGCCAGGGCGGGGTACTGAAGCTTTCTTT.

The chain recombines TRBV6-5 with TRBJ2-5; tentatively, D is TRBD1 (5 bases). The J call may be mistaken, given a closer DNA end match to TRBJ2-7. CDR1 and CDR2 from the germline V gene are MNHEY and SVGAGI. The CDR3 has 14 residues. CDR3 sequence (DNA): TGTGCCAGCAGTTCAACAGGTAATACCTACGAGCAGTACTTC. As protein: CASSSTGNTYEQYF.

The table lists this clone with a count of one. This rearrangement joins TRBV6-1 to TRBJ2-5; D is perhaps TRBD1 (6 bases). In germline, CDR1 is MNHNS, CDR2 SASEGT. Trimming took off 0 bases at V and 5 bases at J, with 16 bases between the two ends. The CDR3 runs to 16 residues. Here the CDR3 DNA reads TGTGCCAGCAGTGAAGCTTTGGGGGCGCCCCTGGAGACCCAGTACTTC. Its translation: CASSEALGAPLETQYF.